The 8 T cell receptor beta chains reported below all come from one sample, sequenced in a study of CD8 T cells in ankylosing spondylitis. These receptors have no identified antigens. General study points: About eight highly homologous variants made up a TCR beta motif that seemed to typify ankylosing spondylitis blood.

From the 5' RACE reads, TCRdb called clonotypes with MiXCR, one entry per CDR3 protein. The sample includes some 840,000 distinct CDR3 sequences, 12% seen only once; the top ten take 0.45% to 0.6%. The specimen sequenced was blood, either unsorted or a sorted T cell fraction (not recorded which). Source of these receptors: a male donor with ankylosing spondylitis.

This clonotype was detected a few times. This chain uses TRBV20-1 with TRBJ2-1; D might be TRBD2 (6 bases). Per the germline V gene, CDR1 is DFQATT and CDR2 is SNEGSKA (reference sequence). V dropped 6 bases and J dropped 0 bases, with 15 bases sitting between them. CDR3 length: 15 residues. CDR3: CSARQAGSSYNEQFF. The CDR3 nucleotides are TGCAGTGCCAGGCAGGCGGGGAGCTCCTACAATGAGCAGTTCTTC.

The chain has TRBV9 and TRBJ2-1; D remains ambiguous. The ends were cut back, 1 base at V and 5 bases at J, with 7 bases in the middle. Germline assignment: CDR1 SGDLS and CDR2 YYNGEE. This CDR3 spans 13 amino acids. In nucleotides, the CDR3 is TGTGCCAGCAGCGTATTATCGGACAATGAGCAGTTCTTC. Encoded protein: CASSVLSDNEQFF.

This clonotype was detected a few times. This sequence joins TRBV9 and TRBJ1-1; D may be TRBD1 (6 bases). CDR1 is SGDLS and CDR2 is YYNGEE in the germline V gene. The CDR3 has 13 residues. Trimming took 6 bases from V and 2 from J, leaving 11 bases between them. The CDR3 bases are TGTGCCAGCACCAGGGGTTCCAACACTGAAGCTTTCTTT. Its protein is CASTRGSNTEAFF.

This clonotype was detected ten times or more. The junction differs from germline at one of its ends, possibly a read error. The V gene is TRBV5-1, the J gene TRBJ2-5; tentatively, D is TRBD2 (5 bases). Germline V gene lookup returns CDR1 SGHRS and CDR2 YFSETQ. The CDR3 length is 14 residues. CDR3 coding DNA: TGTGCCAGCAGCCTCGGAGGCACCGAAGAGACCCAGTACTTC. Translated: CASSLGGTEETQYF.

This chain connects TRBV27 to TRBJ1-1; D remains unclear. In germline, CDR1 is MNHEY, CDR2 SMNVEV (reference sequence). The CDR3 length is 16 residues. Trimming removed 6 bases from V and 1 base from J, with 18 bases in between. CDR3 sequence: CASSLTSTWANTEAFF. The CDR3 DNA reads as TGTGCCAGCAGCCTCACATCGACATGGGCGAACACTGAAGCTTTCTTT.

This chain connects TRBV20-1 to TRBJ1-6, with unresolved D. The CDR3 spans 14 residues. V gave up 3 bases and J gave up 5 bases, with 11 bases separating them. In germline, CDR1 is DFQATT, CDR2 SNEGSKA (reference sequence). CDR3 bases: TGCAGTGCTAGGCTGGGGAGCAATAATTCACCCCTCCACTTT. It yields the protein CSARLGSNNSPLHF.

This clonotype has just a few counts. The rearrangement links TRBV7-2 to TRBJ2-3; 12 bases map to TRBD2. J lost 3 bases, V lost 2 bases, and 3 bases had no gene match. The CDR3 consists of 16 residues. CDR1 and CDR2 (germline): SGHTA, FQGNSA. In DNA, the CDR3 is TGTGCCAGCAGCTTACGACTAGCGGGAGAAACAGATACGCAGTATTTT. It is translated as CASSLRLAGETDTQYF.

This clonotype has just a few counts. The chain is built from TRBV20-1 and TRBJ1-1; D remains ambiguous. From germline, CDR1 is DFQATT and CDR2 SNEGSKA (reference sequence). V lost 7 bases and J 1 base, leaving 7 bases between the germline ends. The CDR3 is 11 residues long. DNA of the CDR3: TGCAGTGGTACCACGAACACTGAAGCTTTCTTT. Translating it yields CSGTTNTEAFF.